The present T cell receptor (beta chain) was sequenced within a study of blood T cells in healthy people across ages. Using a J-beta primer mix together with a sample-barcoded 5' primer, a second PCR was run for about 6 to 11 cycles. From the 5' RACE reads, TCRdb called clonotypes with MiXCR, one entry per CDR3 protein. The sample yields hundreds of thousands of distinct CDR3 sequences, about 55% seen once. Extracted total RNA amounted to at least 5.5 micrograms for each sample. Germline assignment: CDR1 MNHEY and CDR2 SVGAGI. V lost 4 bases to trimming and J lost 8 bases, with 17 bases between them. The length of the CDR3 is 14 residues.

The clonotype was recovered from a man older than 75 in good health. What was sequenced was blood. The chain recombines TRBV6-5 with TRBJ1-2; maybe TRBD1 (5 bases). CDR3 loop: CASSSIGTVKGYTF. Written as DNA, the CDR3 is TGTGCCAGCAGTTCCATCGGGACCGTGAAGGGCTACACCTTC.